Given below is one TCR beta chain in context. Here immunoSEQ multiplex PCR was the method, and the copy in TCRdb shows in-frame clones only, minus some. The sample comprises 20,000 to 30,000 clones, roughly four fifths of which are singletons, and about 14% rests with the top ten. This entry comes from a study of OX40 agonist ivuxolimab in advanced cancers. Across the study: Antecedent anti-PD-1, anti-PD-L1 or anti-CTLA-4 therapy was permissible, with roughly 36% having received some.

This CDR3 has 12 amino acids. CDR1 and CDR2 (germline): ENHRY, SYGVKD. V usage is TRBV10-3 and J usage is TRBJ1-5; 8 nucleotides align to TRBD1. The sequence derives from an adult with an advanced solid tumor such as melanoma, head and neck, liver or kidney cancer. Specimen: CD4+ or CD8+ T cells sorted from blood, collected in a trial of the OX40 agonist ivuxolimab. This CDR3 is CGTGGVNQPQHF. The CDR3, as DNA: TGTGGCACAGGGGGGGTCAATCAGCCCCAGCATTTT.